Each of the 18 T cell receptor beta chains below was sequenced from the same sample in a study of blood T cell repertoires in COVID-19. Sequencing was performed with immunoSEQ multiplex PCR; in TCRdb, only in-frame clones are kept and a portion is missing. The sample lists under 300,000 clones; roughly 84% were seen once. Sequencing was done on a sample of peripheral blood. The receptor source for this set is a woman aged 40 to 50 who had recovered from COVID-19.

The genes are TRBV14 and TRBJ2-7; a weak D match, TRBD1 (7 bases). This CDR3 is 16 amino acids long. V was pared by 4 bases and J by 7 bases, with 23 bases between. CDR1 SGHDN and CDR2 FVKESK come from the germline V gene. The CDR3 loop reads CASSLTRGPGGGEQYF. Written as DNA, the CDR3 is TGTGCCAGCAGCCTGACAAGGGGGCCAGGCGGAGGGGAGCAGTACTTC.

This chain connects TRBV7-6 to TRBJ2-3, with TRBD2 matching 16 bases. The length of the CDR3 is 18 residues. Germline assignment: CDR1 SGHVS and CDR2 FNYEAQ. V dropped 5 bases and J dropped 2; count of bases not matched to a gene: 7. The CDR3 nucleotides are TGTGCCAGCAGCCCGGGACTAGCGGGGGGGCTTATCACAGATACGCAGTATTTT. Translation gives CASSPGLAGGLITDTQYF.

V and J are TRBV4-2 and TRBJ2-3; no reliable D call. CDR3 length: 13 residues. Germline lookup yields CDR1 LGHNA and CDR2 YNFKEQ. The V and J ends lost 1 base and 5 bases respectively, with 7 bases between them. The DNA of the CDR3 is TGTGCCAGCAGCCAAGGCGCCCAAGATACGCAGTATTTT. It translates to CASSQGAQDTQYF.

Only one count was recorded for this clone. J is TRBJ2-4 and V is TRBV7-2; D possibly corresponds to TRBD2 (6 bases). From germline, CDR1 is SGHTA and CDR2 FQGNSA. The CDR3 spans 13 residues. Trimming took off 2 bases at V and 5 bases at J, with 7 bases between the two ends. The CDR3 bases are TGTGCCAGCAGCTTAAGGAGGGAAAACATTCAGTACTTC. This sequence encodes CASSLRRENIQYF.

The chain employs TRBV11-3 and TRBJ2-1; TRBD2 is a possible D gene (5 bases). Germline CDR1 and CDR2: SGHNT and YENEEA. The length of the CDR3 is 14 residues. The germline V and J ends were trimmed by 2 bases and 4 bases, with 9 bases remaining between them. In DNA form, the CDR3 reads TGTGCCAGCAGCTTACCCGGACTTTACAATGAGCAGTTCTTC. Its protein is CASSLPGLYNEQFF.

This chain uses TRBV19 with TRBJ2-4, with 9 bases aligning to TRBD1. V shed 3 bases and J 6 bases; nucleotides not matched to a gene: 12. The V gene's germline CDR1 is LNHDA and CDR2 SQIVND (reference sequence). There are 17 residues in the CDR3. CDR3 residues: CASSMGTGLGRGNIQYF. The CDR3 DNA sequence: TGTGCCAGTAGTATGGGGACAGGGCTGGGGAGGGGAAACATTCAGTACTTC.

The chain links TRBV28 to TRBJ1-5; 7 nucleotides line up with TRBD1. Germline CDR1 reads MDHEN; CDR2 reads SYDVKM. The J segment lost 10 bases and the V segment lost 7 bases, leaving 10 bases of the junction unmatched. This CDR3 has 13 amino acids. The CDR3 loop is CASMDRRRDPQHF. The CDR3 region has the DNA TGTGCCAGCATGGACAGGCGCCGGGATCCCCAGCATTTT.

This chain joins TRBV6-5 and TRBJ1-2; D might be TRBD1 (5 bases). This CDR3 has 12 residues. The V and J ends lost 2 bases and 7 bases respectively, with 8 bases between them. Germline V CDR1 and CDR2: MNHEY, SVGAGI. Here the CDR3 reads CASSYGGGGYTF. As DNA, the CDR3 is TGTGCCAGCAGTTACGGGGGAGGTGGCTACACCTTC.

The chain is built from TRBV5-1 and TRBJ2-5, with 8 bases lining up with TRBD1. The germline V gene has CDR1 SGHRS and CDR2 YFSETQ. The V segment lost 5 bases and the J segment 2 bases; nucleotides outside the gene matches: 20. This CDR3 is built from 19 residues. The CDR3 reads CASREFAQGAFLGQETQYF. DNA for the CDR3: TGCGCCAGCAGAGAGTTTGCCCAGGGGGCCTTTTTAGGACAAGAGACCCAGTACTTC.

This clone has a single count. The chain couples TRBV9 to TRBJ2-3; D is perhaps TRBD1 (6 bases). This CDR3 is built from 17 residues. The V gene lost 3 bases and the J gene lost 2 bases, with 19 bases spanning the gap. The germline V gene encodes CDR1 SGDLS and CDR2 YYNGEE. The CDR3 nucleotides read TGTGCCAGCAGCGGAGAAAAAACAGGGTTCGTCACAGATACGCAGTATTTT. Protein sequence: CASSGEKTGFVTDTQYF.

The V call is TRBV19, the J call TRBJ2-1, with TRBD1 as a possible D gene (6 bases). V gave up 6 bases and J gave up 4 bases, with 19 bases separating them. CDR3 length: 16 residues. Germline V gene lookup returns CDR1 LNHDA and CDR2 SQIVND (reference sequence). In nucleotides, the CDR3 is TGTGCCAGTAGACTGGCAGGGGTCGGTATTTACAATGAGCAGTTCTTC. It codes for CASRLAGVGIYNEQFF.

J is TRBJ1-3 and V is TRBV19, with a possible D match to TRBD1 (5 bases). Germline loops: CDR1 LNHDA, CDR2 SQIVND (reference sequence). The CDR3 contains 15 residues. V lost 2 bases, J lost 0 bases, and 8 bases lay in between. The CDR3 reads CASSIQGYSGNTIYF. The CDR3 nucleotides are TGTGCCAGTAGTATACAGGGATACTCTGGAAACACCATATATTTT.

The chain recombines TRBV13 with TRBJ2-3; a weak D match, TRBD1 (6 bases). Trimming took 4 bases from V and 4 from J, leaving 15 bases between them. CDR1 is PRHDT, CDR2 FYEKMQ, per germline (reference sequence). The CDR3 is 15 amino acids. This CDR3 is CASSSRDTLSDTQYF. The CDR3 DNA reads TGTGCCAGCAGCTCCCGGGACACCCTTTCAGATACGCAGTATTTT.

This clone was seen just once. The chain couples TRBV7-2 to TRBJ2-7, with D uncertain. The CDR3 spans 14 residues. V shed 5 bases and J shed 2 bases, with 13 bases lying between them. CDR1 and CDR2 from the germline V gene are SGHTA and FQGNSA. The CDR3 loop is CASSHPSRTYEQYF. The CDR3 DNA is TGTGCCAGCAGCCACCCCAGCAGGACCTACGAGCAGTACTTC. The complete variable domain, with remaining parts taken from reference TRBV7-2 and TRBJ2-7, reads GAGVSQSPSNKVTEKGKDVELRCDPISGHTALYWYRQSLGQGLEFLIYFQGNSAPDKSGLPSDRFSAERTGGSVSTLTIQRTQQEDSAVYLCASSHPSRTYEQYFGPGTRLTVT.

The genes are TRBV6-1 and TRBJ2-1; 7 bases match TRBD2. The CDR3 consists of 15 residues. Germline-derived CDR1 and CDR2 are MNHNS and SASEGT. With 2 bases clipped from V and 1 base from J, the junction kept 2 bases outside the gene matches. DNA for the CDR3: TGTGCCAGCAGTGAACTCGGGGGGTCCTACAATGAGCAGTTCTTC. It codes for CASSELGGSYNEQFF.

This clone was detected many times. The identical CDR3 is also encoded by other nucleotide sequences in the sample. The chain links TRBV6-5 to TRBJ1-5; D is undetermined. This CDR3 comprises 14 residues. V gave up 5 bases and J gave up 0 bases, with 8 bases separating them. Germline V CDR1 and CDR2: MNHEY, SVGAGI. The CDR3 DNA is TGTGCCAGCAGTCCCGGGGATAGCAATCAGCCCCAGCATTTT. It codes for CASSPGDSNQPQHF.

The rearrangement uses TRBV4-3 and TRBJ2-1, with 10 bases matching TRBD2. V was pared by 4 bases and J by 8 bases, with 11 bases of the junction left unmatched. Germline CDR1 is LGHNA and CDR2 is YSLEER. CDR3 length: 16 residues. Here the CDR3 reads CASSLSGGASEYEQFF. The DNA for the CDR3 is TGCGCCAGCAGCCTAAGCGGGGGGGCCTCAGAGTATGAGCAGTTCTTC.

CDR3 amino acids: CATSTGRSPLHF. CDR3 sequence (DNA): TGTGCCACCTCGACAGGGCGGTCACCCCTCCACTTT. The chain is built from TRBV19 and TRBJ1-6; the match to TRBD1 covers 7 bases. CDR1 is LNHDA, CDR2 SQIVND, per germline (reference sequence). V lost 10 bases and J lost 10; bases outside the gene matches: 7. The CDR3 is made up of 12 amino acids.